The 32 T cell receptor beta chains presented below share a single source sample, sequenced in a study of T cells in Graves' hyperthyroidism and ophthalmopathy. From RNA transcripts, TCR beta CDR3 regions were amplified. The TCR CDR3 first-round RT-PCR relied on the HTBI primer set. From the multiplex PCR reads, TCRdb called clonotypes with MiXCR, one entry per CDR3 protein. Of 400,000 to 550,000 distinct CDR3 sequences listed, approximately 25% were seen once; the top ten hold approximately 11%. The specimen was blood. The receptor set was obtained from a young woman with Graves' ophthalmopathy.

This clonotype was detected only a few times. One base away lies a much larger clone, so this may be a sequencing read error. CDR3 sequence reads: CASSRGQENTEACF. Written as DNA, the CDR3 is TGTGCCAGTAGTAGGGGGCAGGAGAACACTGAAGCTTGCTTT. This chain connects TRBV19 to TRBJ1-1; a possible D gene is TRBD1 (6 bases). This CDR3 is 14 amino acids long. The germline V gene has CDR1 LNHDA and CDR2 SQIVND (reference sequence).

This clonotype has at least ten counts. This chain connects TRBV6-5 to TRBJ2-5; 9 nucleotides align to TRBD1. Germline V gene data show CDR1 as MNHEY and CDR2 as SVGAGI. The CDR3 is 13 amino acids. V lost 7 bases, J lost 5 bases, and 5 bases stayed unmatched. This CDR3 reads CASTRQGGETQYF. The CDR3 region has the DNA TGTGCCAGCACAAGACAGGGGGGGGAGACCCAGTACTTC.

This clonotype was counted many times. The chain links TRBV30 to TRBJ2-5; the D gene is possibly TRBD1 (6 bases). Trimming took off 4 bases at V and 5 bases at J, with 20 bases between the two ends. The germline CDR1 and CDR2 sequences are GTSNPN and SVGIG (reference sequence). This CDR3 region has 15 residues. The chain's CDR3 is CAWKLMGASSETQYF. CDR3 in DNA: TGTGCCTGGAAGTTGATGGGGGCGAGTTCGGAGACCCAGTACTTC.

This clonotype was counted ten times or more. The CDR3 is CASSRGYTGELFF. The CDR3 nucleotides read TGTGCCAGCAGTCGAGGTTACACCGGGGAGCTGTTTTTT. V gene TRBV2 combines with J gene TRBJ2-2; D gene ambiguous. CDR3 length equals 13 residues. Germline V gives CDR1 SNHLY, CDR2 FYNNEI. The ends were cut back, 5 bases at V and 3 bases at J, with 7 bases in the middle.

This clonotype occurred many times. CDR3 in amino acids: CASKKTGTENYKAYGGYTF. In nucleotides, the CDR3 is TGTGCCAGCAAAAAAACCGGGACAGAGAATTATAAAGCCTATGGTGGCTACACCTTC. This sequence joins TRBV6-2 or TRBV6-3 and TRBJ1-2; 7 bases agree with TRBD1. The CDR3 is made up of 19 amino acids. Germline V gene sequence: CDR1 MNHEY, CDR2 SVGEGT. The V and J ends lost 7 bases and 7 bases, in that order; junction bases with no gene match: 27.

The chain joins TRBV18 to TRBJ2-4, with TRBD1 matching 10 bases. The CDR3 loop spans 15 amino acids. Germline CDR1 KGHSH, CDR2 LQKENI. Germline trimming cut 2 bases from V and 9 bases from J; bases unmatched to any gene: 7. For the CDR3, the DNA is TGTGCCAGCTCACCATTTCGGGACAGGGGTCCCATTCAGTACTTC. Translating gives CASSPFRDRGPIQYF.

This chain joins TRBV20-1 and TRBJ1-2; D ambiguous. V dropped 6 bases and J dropped 8 bases, with 13 bases sitting between them. The V gene's germline CDR1 is DFQATT and CDR2 SNEGSKA (reference sequence). The length of the CDR3 is 11 residues. The CDR3 here is CSAGRSGGYTF. The CDR3 DNA reads TGCAGTGCGGGAAGGTCGGGGGGCTACACCTTC.

This clonotype was picked up many times. The chain couples TRBV5-1 to TRBJ1-1; D unclear. The germline gives CDR1 SGHRS, CDR2 YFSETQ. Trimming left V 0 bases short and J 9 bases short, with 15 bases between. This CDR3 is 14 amino acids long. The CDR3 DNA reads as TGCGCCAGCAGCTTGGGGCCGGTGGGTGAGAAAGCTTTCTTT. Protein product: CASSLGPVGEKAFF.

This clonotype showed up many times. J is TRBJ2-5 and V is TRBV7-2, with D hard to call. There are 13 residues in the CDR3. Trimming took 3 bases from V and 2 from J, leaving 7 bases between them. The V gene's germline CDR1 is SGHTA and CDR2 FQGNSA. CDR3 nucleotides: TGTGCCAGCAGCTTTAGGGTACAAGAGACCCAGTACTTC. The encoded protein is CASSFRVQETQYF.

This clonotype was observed at least ten times. The chain is built from TRBV20-1 and TRBJ2-7; D unresolved. CDR3 length: 12 residues. The germline V gene encodes CDR1 DFQATT and CDR2 SNEGSKA (reference sequence). V lost 3 bases and J 4 bases, leaving 10 bases between the germline ends. CDR3 coding DNA: TGCAGTGCTAGGTGGCATTTTTACGAGCAGTACTTC. It yields the protein CSARWHFYEQYF.

This clonotype showed up just a few times. V usage is TRBV12-3 or TRBV12-4 and J usage is TRBJ1-1, with D tentatively TRBD1 (5 bases). The length of the CDR3 is 14 residues. With 9 bases removed from V and 0 bases from J, the gap between germline ends came to 14 bases. CDR3 coding DNA: TGTGCCAGTAAAACGAGACAGTTGAACACTGAAGCTTTCTTT. Encoded protein: CASKTRQLNTEAFF.

In its sample, this clonotype was seen many times. The V and J genes are TRBV28 and TRBJ2-5; TRBD2 matches 7 bases. CDR3 length: 14 residues. Germline trimming cut 7 bases from V and 5 bases from J; bases unmatched to any gene: 10. Per the germline V gene, CDR1 is MDHEN and CDR2 is SYDVKM. The chain's CDR3 is CASMGAGEGETQYF. The CDR3 DNA follows: TGTGCCAGCATGGGCGCGGGGGAAGGCGAGACCCAGTACTTC.

The table lists this clonotype with a few counts. J is TRBJ2-2 and V is TRBV20-1, with 9 bases aligning to TRBD1. J lost 7 bases, V lost 6 bases, and 9 bases had no gene match. CDR1 is DFQATT, CDR2 SNEGSKA, per germline (reference sequence). This CDR3 has 14 amino acids. DNA for the CDR3: TGCAGTGCCAACCGGGACAGGGAGAACGGGGAGCTGTTTTTT. This sequence encodes CSANRDRENGELFF.

The rearrangement uses TRBV6-2 or TRBV6-3 and TRBJ1-2; no clear D. Germline V gene sequence: CDR1 MNHEY, CDR2 SVGEGT. V lost 5 bases to trimming and J lost 4 bases, with 8 bases between them. CDR3 length equals 12 residues. The CDR3 here is CASSHQGYGYTF. CDR3 nucleotides: TGTGCCAGCAGTCACCAAGGCTATGGCTACACCTTC.

This clonotype was seen ten or more times. The chain links TRBV20-1 to TRBJ1-5; D is possibly TRBD1 (5 bases). Trimming took off 0 bases at V and 7 bases at J, with 13 bases between the two ends. From germline, CDR1 is DFQATT and CDR2 SNEGSKA (reference sequence). CDR3 length equals 14 residues. The CDR3 DNA reads TGCAGTGCTAGAGATGGGGGGATATCCCAGCCCCAGCATTTT. Amino acids: CSARDGGISQPQHF.

At least ten counts were recorded for this clonotype. The chain recombines TRBV20-1 with TRBJ2-7; 8 bases match TRBD1. Germline CDR1 DFQATT, CDR2 SNEGSKA (reference sequence). The CDR3 contains 13 residues. The V and J ends lost 0 bases and 7 bases, in that order; junction bases with no gene match: 5. CDR3 DNA sequence: TGCAGTGCTAGAGACAGGGGGCGTCGGGAGCAGTACTTC. Protein product: CSARDRGRREQYF.

V usage is TRBV24-1 and J usage is TRBJ1-3; 8 bases are shared with TRBD1. The trim removed 3 bases at V and 2 bases at J, leaving 5 bases unmatched. CDR3 length: 16 amino acids. Germline V gene lookup returns CDR1 KGHDR and CDR2 SFDVKD. The CDR3 region is CATSDHGQGAGNTIYF. The CDR3 DNA reads as TGTGCCACCAGTGATCATGGACAGGGAGCTGGAAACACCATATATTTT.

This clonotype was detected ten times or more. The gene calls are TRBV19 and TRBJ2-2, with D possibly TRBD2 on 5 matching bases. With 7 bases removed from V and 6 bases from J, the gap between germline ends came to 6 bases. The CDR3 runs 11 residues. Germline-derived CDR1 and CDR2 are LNHDA and SQIVND (reference sequence). CDR3 sequence: CASIASGELFF. The CDR3 coding sequence is TGTGCCAGTATAGCGTCCGGGGAGCTGTTTTTT.

This clonotype was picked up many times. The chain links TRBV7-8 to TRBJ1-2; D is ambiguous. V gave up 0 bases and J gave up 8 bases, with 19 bases separating them. The CDR3 loop spans 16 amino acids. Germline CDR1 and CDR2: SGHVS and FQNEAQ. The CDR3 loop is CASSLAPGRTYGGYTF. In nucleotides, the CDR3 is TGTGCCAGCAGCTTAGCGCCTGGCCGAACTTATGGGGGCTACACCTTC.

This clonotype showed up many times. The genes are TRBV20-1 and TRBJ1-2; TRBD1 might be the D (5 bases). Looked up from germline, CDR1 is DFQATT and CDR2 is SNEGSKA (reference sequence). The CDR3 has 16 amino acids. The germline V and J ends were trimmed by 3 bases and 0 bases, with 17 bases remaining between them. The DNA of the CDR3 is TGCAGTGCTAGGATCGGGCAGGGTGGACCTAACTATGGCTACACCTTC. This translates into CSARIGQGGPNYGYTF.

The chain carries TRBV7-8 and TRBJ2-7, with D tentatively TRBD2 (6 bases). CDR1 SGHVS and CDR2 FQNEAQ come from the germline V gene. CDR3 length: 16 residues. Deletions cut 9 bases from V and 0 bases from J, with 21 bases between. The CDR3 sequence: CASSPRGSSGSYEQYF. The CDR3 bases are TGTGCCAGTAGCCCGCGGGGATCCTCCGGCTCCTACGAGCAGTACTTC.

The V gene is TRBV6-1, the J gene TRBJ1-5; no clear D. Germline loops: CDR1 MNHNS, CDR2 SASEGT. The CDR3 length is 12 residues. V lost 2 bases, J lost 3 bases, and 2 bases lay in between. As DNA, the CDR3 is TGTGCCAGCAGTGAACTCAATCAGCCCCAGCATTTT. The encoded protein is CASSELNQPQHF.

The sample holds many counts of this clonotype. The rearrangement uses TRBV20-1 and TRBJ2-5, with 8 bases aligning to TRBD2. Germline V CDR1 and CDR2: DFQATT, SNEGSKA (reference sequence). V shed 7 bases, J shed 2 bases, and the junction held 15 bases outside the gene matches. The CDR3 is 16 amino acids. As DNA, the CDR3 is TGCAGTGTCAACACCGGAACGGGGGGGCTTCAAGAGACCCAGTACTTC. As protein: CSVNTGTGGLQETQYF.

This rearrangement joins TRBV6-1 to TRBJ2-6; D might be TRBD1 or TRBD2, each matching 5 bases. Germline values: CDR1 MNHNS, CDR2 SASEGT. This CDR3 comprises 15 residues. The ends were cut back, 3 bases at V and 4 bases at J, with 10 bases in the middle. CDR3 residues: CASSDGAGGANVLTF. For the CDR3, the DNA is TGTGCCAGCAGTGACGGGGCCGGCGGGGCCAACGTCCTGACTTTC.

This clonotype was found many times. V and J are TRBV20-1 and TRBJ1-2, with D uncertain. CDR1 DFQATT and CDR2 SNEGSKA come from the germline V gene (reference sequence). The germline V and J ends were trimmed by 0 bases and 5 bases, with 10 bases remaining between them. This CDR3 is built from 13 residues. CDR3 in amino acids: CSARDGRGYGYTF. The CDR3 DNA reads TGCAGTGCTAGAGATGGAAGAGGATATGGCTACACCTTC.

In its sample, this clonotype was seen many times. At one boundary the junction diverges from the germline segment, which might be a read error. This chain connects TRBV3-1 to TRBJ1-1; 7 bases match TRBD1. The CDR3 runs 14 residues. Germline V gene sequence: CDR1 LGHDT, CDR2 YNNKEL (reference sequence). CDR3 nucleotide sequence: TGCGCCAGCAGCCAGGGGACAGTGAACACTGAAGCTTTCTTT. This translates into CASSQGTVNTEAFF. The whole variable domain, remainder taken from reference TRBV3-1 and TRBJ1-1, is DTAVSQTPKYLVTQMGNDKSIKCEQNLGHDTMYWYKQDSKKFLKIMFSYNNKELIINETVPNRFSPKSPDKAHLNLHINSLELGDSAVYFCASSQGTVNTEAFFGQGTRLTVV.

This clonotype occurred many times. The chain uses TRBV19 and TRBJ1-1; 8 bases are shared with TRBD1. This CDR3 contains 15 residues. V shed 4 bases and J 0 bases; nucleotides not matched to a gene: 4. The germline gives CDR1 LNHDA, CDR2 SQIVND (reference sequence). The CDR3 protein is CASSTQTGVNTEAFF. Written as DNA, the CDR3 is TGTGCCAGTAGTACCCAGACAGGGGTGAACACTGAAGCTTTCTTT. Drawing the rest from reference TRBV19 and TRBJ1-1, the complete variable domain is DGGITQSPKYLFRKEGQNVTLSCEQNLNHDAMYWYRQDPGQGLRLIYYSQIVNDFQKGDIAEGYSVSREKKESFPLTVTSAQKNPTAFYLCASSTQTGVNTEAFFGQGTRLTVV.

Details on this clonotype: At one end, the junction sequence differs from germline, possibly due to a read error. The chain has TRBV5-4 and TRBJ1-2; D is unclear. The germline V gene encodes CDR1 SGHNT and CDR2 YYREEE (reference sequence). The CDR3 is 14 amino acids. The CDR3 region is CAGSLEPFNYGYTF. CDR3 bases: TGTGCCGGCAGCTTGGAGCCTTTTAACTATGGCTACACCTTC. The full variable domain, with the rest looked up from reference TRBV5-4 and TRBJ1-2, is ETGVTQSPTHLIKTRGQQVTLRCSSQSGHNTVSWYQQALGQGPQFIFQYYREEENGRGNFPPRFSGLQFPNYSSELNVNALELDDSALYLCAGSLEPFNYGYTFGSGTRLTVV.

In this sample, this clonotype turned up a few times. The genes are TRBV7-9 and TRBJ1-5; no firm D call. Germline V CDR1 and CDR2: SEHNR, FQNEAQ (reference sequence). Between the trimmed V and J ends, which lost 4 bases and 7 bases, there was a span of 11 bases. The CDR3 has 13 amino acids. In nucleotides, the CDR3 is TGTGCCAGCAGCTACCCGTCGGGGCAGCCCCAGCATTTT. Translating it yields CASSYPSGQPQHF.

The chain is built from TRBV6-5 and TRBJ1-2, with 9 bases that match TRBD1. The V segment lost 4 bases and the J segment 5 bases; nucleotides outside the gene matches: 8. This CDR3 spans 15 amino acids. Germline V CDR1 and CDR2: MNHEY, SVGAGI. The CDR3 here is CASSSRDRVRYGYTF. Written as DNA, the CDR3 is TGTGCCAGCAGTTCCCGGGACAGGGTTCGGTATGGCTACACCTTC.

There are many counts of this clonotype. The chain is built from TRBV20-1 and TRBJ2-5, with D possibly being TRBD1 or TRBD2 (5 bases each). The CDR3 runs to 14 residues. V was trimmed by 1 base and J by 2 bases, leaving 11 bases between them. CDR1 is DFQATT, CDR2 SNEGSKA, per germline (reference sequence). The CDR3 is CSARAPGPQETQYF. CDR3 bases: TGCAGTGCTAGAGCACCGGGACCTCAAGAGACCCAGTACTTC.

The chain uses TRBV6-1 and TRBJ2-4, with 7 nucleotides matching TRBD2. Germline lookup yields CDR1 MNHNS and CDR2 SASEGT. The CDR3 has 15 amino acids. V lost 5 bases and J lost 6; bases outside the gene matches: 10. Here the CDR3 reads CASSPPSSGTNIQYF. CDR3 bases: TGTGCCAGCAGTCCCCCCTCGAGCGGGACAAACATTCAGTACTTC.